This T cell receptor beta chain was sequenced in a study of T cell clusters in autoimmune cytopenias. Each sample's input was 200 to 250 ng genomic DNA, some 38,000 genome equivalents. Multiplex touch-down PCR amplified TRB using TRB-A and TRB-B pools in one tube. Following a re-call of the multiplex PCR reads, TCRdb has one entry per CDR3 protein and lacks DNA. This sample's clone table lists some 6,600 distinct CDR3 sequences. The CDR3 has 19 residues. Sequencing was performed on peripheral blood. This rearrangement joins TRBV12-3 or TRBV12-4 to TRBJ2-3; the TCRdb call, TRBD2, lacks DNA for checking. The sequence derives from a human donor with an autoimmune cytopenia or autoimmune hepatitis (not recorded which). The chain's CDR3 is CASSLPQGTSGGATDTQYF.